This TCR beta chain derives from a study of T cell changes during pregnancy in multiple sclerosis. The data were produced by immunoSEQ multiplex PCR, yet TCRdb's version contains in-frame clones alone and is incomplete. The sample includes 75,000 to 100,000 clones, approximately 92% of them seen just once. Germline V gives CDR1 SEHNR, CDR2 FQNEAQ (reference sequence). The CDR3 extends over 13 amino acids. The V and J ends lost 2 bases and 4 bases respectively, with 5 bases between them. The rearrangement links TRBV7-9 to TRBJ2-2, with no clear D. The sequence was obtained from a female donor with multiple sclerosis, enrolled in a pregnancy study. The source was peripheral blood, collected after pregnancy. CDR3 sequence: CASSLQLTGELFF. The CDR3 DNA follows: TGTGCCAGCAGCTTACAACTCACCGGGGAGCTGTTTTTT.